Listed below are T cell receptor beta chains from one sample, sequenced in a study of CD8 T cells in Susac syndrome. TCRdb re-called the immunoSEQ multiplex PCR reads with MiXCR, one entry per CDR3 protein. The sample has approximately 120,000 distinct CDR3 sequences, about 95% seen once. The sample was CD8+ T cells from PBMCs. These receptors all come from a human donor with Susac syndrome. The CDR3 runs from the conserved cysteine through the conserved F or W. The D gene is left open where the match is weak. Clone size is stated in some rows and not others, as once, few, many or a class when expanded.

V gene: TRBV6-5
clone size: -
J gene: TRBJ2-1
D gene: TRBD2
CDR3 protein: CASSYSGAGGSYNEQFF
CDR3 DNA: TGTGCCAGCAGTTACTCAGGGGCGGGAGGCTCCTACAATGAGCAGTTCTTC

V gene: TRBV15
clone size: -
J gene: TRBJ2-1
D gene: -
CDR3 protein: CATSGLVGLSYNEQFF
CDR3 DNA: TGTGCCACCAGCGGCCTCGTGGGCCTCTCCTACAATGAGCAGTTCTTC

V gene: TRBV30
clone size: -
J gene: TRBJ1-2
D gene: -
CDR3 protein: CAWIDGYTF
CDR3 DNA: TGTGCCTGGATTGATGGCTACACCTTC

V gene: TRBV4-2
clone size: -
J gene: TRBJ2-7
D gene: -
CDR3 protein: CASSRWETYEQYF
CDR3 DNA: TGTGCCAGCAGCCGATGGGAAACCTACGAGCAGTACTTC

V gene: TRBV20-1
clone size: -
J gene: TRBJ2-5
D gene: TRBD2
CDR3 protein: CSALTSWLGQETQYF
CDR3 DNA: TGCAGTGCCTTGACTAGCTGGCTGGGCCAAGAGACCCAGTACTTC

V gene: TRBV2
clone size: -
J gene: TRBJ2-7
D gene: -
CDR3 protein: CASGGGGAPYEQYF
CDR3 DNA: TGTGCCAGCGGTGGAGGGGGCGCCCCCTACGAGCAGTACTTC

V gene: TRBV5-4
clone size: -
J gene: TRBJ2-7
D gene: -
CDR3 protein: CASSPGDSYEQYF
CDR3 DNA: TGTGCCAGCAGCCCGGGCGACTCCTACGAGCAGTACTTC

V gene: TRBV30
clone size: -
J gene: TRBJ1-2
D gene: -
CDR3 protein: CAWSQASTNYGYTF
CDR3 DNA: TGTGCCTGGAGTCAGGCTTCAACTAACTATGGCTACACCTTC

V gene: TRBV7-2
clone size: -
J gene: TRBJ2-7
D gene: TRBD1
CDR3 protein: CASSRTGNSYEQYF
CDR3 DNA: TGTGCCAGCAGCCGGACAGGAAACTCCTACGAGCAGTACTTC

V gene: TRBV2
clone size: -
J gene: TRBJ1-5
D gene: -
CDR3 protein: CASSEMGQPQHF
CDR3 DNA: TGTGCCAGCAGTGAAATGGGGCAGCCCCAGCATTTT

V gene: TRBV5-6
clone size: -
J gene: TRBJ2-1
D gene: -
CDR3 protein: CASSLVGGMDEQFF
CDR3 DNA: TGTGCCAGCAGCTTGGTAGGCGGGATGGATGAGCAGTTCTTC

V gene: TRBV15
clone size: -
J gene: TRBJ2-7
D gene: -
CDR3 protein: CATSREGNYEQYF
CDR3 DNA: TGTGCCACCAGCAGAGAGGGCAACTACGAGCAGTACTTC

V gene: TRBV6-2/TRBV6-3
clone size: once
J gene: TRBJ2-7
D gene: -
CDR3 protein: CASSSTSSTYEQYF
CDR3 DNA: TGTGCCAGCAGTTCTACTAGCAGTACCTACGAGCAGTACTTC

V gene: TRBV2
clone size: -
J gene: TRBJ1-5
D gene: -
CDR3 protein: CASSEGNSNQPQHF
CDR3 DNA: TGTGCCAGCAGTGAGGGGAATAGCAATCAGCCCCAGCATTTT

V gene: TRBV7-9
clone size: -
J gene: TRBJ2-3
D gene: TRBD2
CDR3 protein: CASSLELAGDTQYF
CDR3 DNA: TGTGCCAGCAGCTTAGAACTAGCGGGAGATACGCAGTATTTT

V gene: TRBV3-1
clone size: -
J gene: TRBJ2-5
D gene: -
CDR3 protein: CASSPSAQETQYF
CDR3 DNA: TGTGCCAGCAGCCCGTCTGCACAAGAGACCCAGTACTTC

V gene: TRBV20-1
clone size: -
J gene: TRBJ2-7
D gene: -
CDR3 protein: CSARPGASYEQYF
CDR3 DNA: TGCAGTGCTAGGCCAGGGGCAAGCTACGAGCAGTACTTC

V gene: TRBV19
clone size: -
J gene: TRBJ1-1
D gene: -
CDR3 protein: CASTYHGRSAEAFF
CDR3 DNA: TGTGCCAGTACCTACCATGGGAGATCTGCTGAAGCTTTCTTT

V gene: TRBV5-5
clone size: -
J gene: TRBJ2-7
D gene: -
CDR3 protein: CASSLGLSGWYF
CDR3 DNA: TGTGCCAGCAGCTTGGGCCTTTCGGGATGGTACTTC